These 21 T cell receptor beta chains came from one sample sequenced in a study of Graves' ophthalmopathy and Graves' hyperthyroidism. RNA transcripts provided the template for amplifying TCR beta CDR3 regions. The authors performed first-round RT-PCR with HTBI primers and then a second-round multiplex PCR. TCRdb re-derived calls from the multiplex PCR reads in MiXCR, one entry per CDR3 protein. Among about 600,000 distinct CDR3 sequences listed, approximately 35% were seen once. Sequences were obtained from peripheral blood or thyroid tissue (not recorded which). All receptors come from an adult man with Graves' hyperthyroidism.

This chain connects TRBV7-9 to TRBJ1-4; D may be TRBD1 (5 bases). The CDR3 contains 14 residues. Per germline, CDR1 SEHNR and CDR2 FQNEAQ (reference sequence). Trimming took 5 bases from V and 4 from J, leaving 11 bases between them. The CDR3 protein is CASSPGSHNEKLFF. Here the CDR3 DNA reads TGTGCCAGCAGCCCAGGGTCTCATAATGAAAAACTGTTTTTT.

The gene calls are TRBV11-1 and TRBJ2-3; D is undetermined. Trimming removed 4 bases at V and 4 bases at J, with 9 bases between. The CDR3 runs 13 residues. The germline V gene encodes CDR1 SGHAT and CDR2 FQDESV (reference sequence). CDR3 coding DNA: TGTGCCAGCAGCTCCACGGGCCCAGATACGCAGTATTTT. Translating it yields CASSSTGPDTQYF.

This clonotype was observed many times. The chain carries TRBV10-2 and TRBJ1-1; D remains unclear. From germline, CDR1 is WSHSY and CDR2 SAAADI. With 6 bases removed from V and 1 base from J, the gap between germline ends came to 9 bases. The CDR3 totals 13 residues. CDR3 amino acids: CASRQNKNTEAFF. The CDR3 bases are TGCGCCAGCAGGCAAAACAAGAACACTGAAGCTTTCTTT.

This clonotype was counted at least ten times. The chain links TRBV6-6 to TRBJ2-2, with 14 nucleotides matching TRBD2. The CDR3 totals 17 residues. V lost 2 bases and J lost 1; bases outside the gene matches: 0. Germline V gene data show CDR1 as MNHNY and CDR2 as SVGAGI (reference sequence). CDR3 protein: CASSYGTSGRNTGELFF. The CDR3 DNA reads TGTGCCAGCAGTTACGGGACTAGCGGGAGGAACACCGGGGAGCTGTTTTTT.

This chain uses TRBV27 with TRBJ1-2, with TRBD1 matching 10 bases. The CDR3 runs to 15 residues. After removal of 2 bases from V and 4 bases from J, the junction contained 4 bases not matched to a gene. Germline V lookup: CDR1 MNHEY, CDR2 SMNVEV (reference sequence). This chain's CDR3 is CASSLTGTGAYGYTF. DNA for the CDR3: TGTGCCAGCAGTTTAACCGGGACAGGGGCCTATGGCTACACCTTC.

For this clonotype: With a much larger clone just one base away, this may be a read error. This chain joins TRBV4-2 and TRBJ2-7; no clear D. The CDR3 is 16 amino acids. Between the trimmed V and J ends, which lost 3 bases and 0 bases, there was a span of 15 bases. The germline V gene encodes CDR1 LGHNA and CDR2 YNFKEQ. CDR3 nucleotide sequence: TGTGCCAGCAGCCAGATGGCAGAACGAACCTCCTACGAGCAGTACTTC. It codes for CASSQMAERTSYEQYF.

The genes are TRBV2 and TRBJ2-7, with D perhaps TRBD1 (7 bases). The V gene lost 3 bases and the J gene lost 7 bases, with 16 bases spanning the gap. Germline V gene sequence: CDR1 SNHLY, CDR2 FYNNEI. The CDR3 runs to 14 residues. In nucleotides, the CDR3 is TGTGCCAGCAGTGACAGGGGGGTTTACAATGAGCAGTACTTC. Translated, it gives CASSDRGVYNEQYF.

A single count supports this clonotype. This chain uses TRBV19 with TRBJ2-5; D could derive from TRBD1 or TRBD2 (5 bases each). Germline CDR1 and CDR2: LNHDA and SQIVND (reference sequence). Between the trimmed V and J ends, which lost 3 bases and 2 bases, there was a span of 16 bases. This CDR3 is built from 16 residues. The CDR3 DNA is TGTGCCAGTAGTATTGGGCCGGGACGCCGGCAAGAGACCCAGTACTTC. Encoded protein: CASSIGPGRRQETQYF.

The J gene is TRBJ1-3, the V gene TRBV5-5; D is ambiguous. Per germline, CDR1 SGHKS and CDR2 YYEKEE (reference sequence). CDR3 size: 15 residues. V was trimmed by 0 bases and J by 0 bases, leaving 7 bases between them. The CDR3 spells CASSLGRNSGNTIYF. The CDR3 region has the DNA TGTGCCAGCAGCTTGGGCCGAAACTCTGGAAACACCATATATTTT. Together with reference TRBV5-5 and TRBJ1-3, the CDR3 gives the full variable domain: DAGVTQSPTHLIKTRGQQVTLRCSPISGHKSVSWYQQVLGQGPQFIFQYYEKEERGRGNFPDRFSARQFPNYSSELNVNALLLGDSALYLCASSLGRNSGNTIYFGEGSWLTVV.

This clonotype was counted ten times or more. The V and J genes are TRBV10-3 and TRBJ2-7; 8 bases match TRBD1. J lost 3 bases, V lost 4 bases, and 2 bases had no gene match. The CDR3 totals 13 residues. Germline CDR1 is ENHRY and CDR2 is SYGVKD. In DNA, the CDR3 is TGTGCCATCAGTGTACAGGGGGGCTACGAGCAGTACTTC. Amino acid sequence: CAISVQGGYEQYF.

This clonotype occurred a few times. V is TRBV19 and J is TRBJ1-4, with 8 bases that match TRBD1. The CDR3 covers 13 residues. V trimming: 7 bases; J trimming: 7 bases; junction bases outside the gene matches: 5. CDR1 and CDR2 (germline): LNHDA, SQIVND (reference sequence). The DNA of the CDR3 is TGTGCCAGTAAGGGCAGGGGGCGTGAAAAACTGTTTTTT. Its protein is CASKGRGREKLFF.

The chain is built from TRBV19 and TRBJ2-3; D is ambiguous. The CDR3 loop spans 13 amino acids. Trimming stripped 3 bases from V and 6 bases from J, with 10 bases between. The V gene's germline CDR1 is LNHDA and CDR2 SQIVND (reference sequence). The DNA for the CDR3 is TGTGCCAGTAGTATGTCTAGTCTGGATACGCAGTATTTT. Its translation: CASSMSSLDTQYF. Full variable domain (outside the CDR3, taken from reference TRBV19 and TRBJ2-3): DGGITQSPKYLFRKEGQNVTLSCEQNLNHDAMYWYRQDPGQGLRLIYYSQIVNDFQKGDIAEGYSVSREKKESFPLTVTSAQKNPTAFYLCASSMSSLDTQYFGPGTRLTVL.

This clonotype came up many times. The genes are TRBV19 and TRBJ1-6; D gene uncertain. Trimming left V 3 bases short and J 9 bases short, with 9 bases between. CDR3 length equals 13 residues. In germline, CDR1 is LNHDA, CDR2 SQIVND (reference sequence). Here the CDR3 DNA reads TGTGCCAGTAGTATTAGATCCGGTTCACCCCTCCACTTT. Translated: CASSIRSGSPLHF.

This clonotype was seen at least ten times. V usage is TRBV2 and J usage is TRBJ1-2; D gene unclear. The CDR3 runs 13 residues. Germline loops: CDR1 SNHLY, CDR2 FYNNEI. Trimming pared 3 bases from V and 4 bases from J, leaving 9 bases between. Here the CDR3 DNA reads TGTGCCAGCAGTGATGGAACACCCTATGGCTACACCTTC. It codes for CASSDGTPYGYTF.

This clonotype was seen many times. The chain joins TRBV28 to TRBJ1-5; 10 nucleotides agree with TRBD1. The V gene end was trimmed by 8 bases and the J gene end by 0 bases; junction bases not matched to a gene: 10. This CDR3 spans 17 amino acids. Germline V gene sequence: CDR1 MDHEN, CDR2 SYDVKM. The CDR3 sequence is CASLRDRGTHSNQPQHF. The CDR3 DNA is TGTGCCAGCCTTAGGGACAGGGGAACCCATAGCAATCAGCCCCAGCATTTT.

This clonotype came up many times. The rearrangement joins TRBV9 to TRBJ1-1; a weak D match, TRBD1 (5 bases). The CDR3 contains 18 residues. V lost 0 bases, J lost 6 bases, and 24 bases lay in between. Per the germline V gene, CDR1 is SGDLS and CDR2 is YYNGEE. The DNA for the CDR3 is TGTGCCAGCAGCGTAGCCCCCGGCCCCAGTACAGGATCTGCTGAAGCTTTCTTT. Translation gives CASSVAPGPSTGSAEAFF.

The V call is TRBV6-5, the J call TRBJ1-1, with D possibly matching TRBD1 (5 bases). The CDR3 covers 15 residues. Trimming took off 0 bases at V and 8 bases at J, with 16 bases between the two ends. In germline, CDR1 is MNHEY, CDR2 SVGAGI. CDR3 coding DNA: TGTGCCAGCAGTTACTCGAGCGGGGGGGTATCCGAAGCTTTCTTT. Translated, it gives CASSYSSGGVSEAFF.

The V gene is TRBV9, the J gene TRBJ2-5; the D call may be TRBD1 or TRBD2 (5 bases each). The V and J ends lost 4 bases and 5 bases respectively, with 15 bases between them. This CDR3 comprises 14 residues. Germline V gives CDR1 SGDLS, CDR2 YYNGEE. The CDR3 DNA reads TGTGCCAGCAGCCCAGATGGGGGTTGGGAGACCCAGTACTTC. Amino acid sequence: CASSPDGGWETQYF.

V usage is TRBV29-1 and J usage is TRBJ1-2, with no clear D. The CDR3 runs to 12 residues. Germline-derived CDR1 and CDR2 are SQVTM and ANQGSEA. Here the CDR3 DNA reads TGCAGTCCGGGCCTTCTTCAGTATGGCTACACCTTC. Protein product: CSPGLLQYGYTF. The full variable domain, with the rest looked up from reference TRBV29-1 and TRBJ1-2, is SAVISQKPSRDICQRGTSLTIQCQVDSQVTMMFWYRQQPGQSLTLIATANQGSEATYESGFVIDKFPISRPNLTFSTLTVSNMSPEDSSIYLCSPGLLQYGYTFGSGTRLTVV.

This clonotype has ten or more counts. The J gene is TRBJ2-3, the V gene TRBV20-1; 8 nucleotides align to TRBD1. The germline gives CDR1 DFQATT, CDR2 SNEGSKA (reference sequence). This CDR3 is 15 amino acids long. Trimming at V came to 6 bases and at J to 0 bases, leaving 8 bases not matched to a gene. CDR3 protein: CSAPLGQESTDTQYF. The DNA for the CDR3 is TGCAGTGCGCCTCTGGGACAGGAAAGCACAGATACGCAGTATTTT.

This clonotype was observed at least ten times. The chain uses TRBV7-2 and TRBJ1-3, with a weak D call TRBD1 (6 bases). The V gene's germline CDR1 is SGHTA and CDR2 FQGNSA. This CDR3 has 14 residues. The V and J ends lost 5 bases and 4 bases respectively, with 12 bases between them. CDR3 loop: CASSLRGPGNTIYF. The CDR3 nucleotides read TGTGCCAGCAGCCTCCGGGGGCCCGGAAACACCATATATTTT.